Listed below are T cell receptor beta chains from one sample, sequenced in a study of T cells in Graves' hyperthyroidism and ophthalmopathy. TCRdb fed the multiplex PCR reads into MiXCR, producing one record per CDR3 protein. The sample holds fewer than 400,000 distinct CDR3 sequences, approximately 25% seen once. Material for sequencing was blood. Source of these receptors: a man aged 50 to 60 with Graves' hyperthyroidism. Both conserved end residues are part of each CDR3. The order of the fields is J gene, clone size, D gene, V gene, CDR3 protein, CDR3 DNA. The D gene is left open where the match is weak. The size entry is marked missing in some rows and otherwise reads once, few, many or a size class.

j_gene: TRBJ2-1; abundance: many; d_gene: NA; v_gene: TRBV20-1; CDR3aa: CSAREQGGVQFF; CDR3nt: TGCAGTGCTAGAGAACAGGGAGGGGTGCAGTTCTTC
j_gene: TRBJ2-4; abundance: few; d_gene: NA; v_gene: TRBV7-9; CDR3aa: CASSLGGWDIQYF; CDR3nt: TGTGCCAGCAGCTTGGGGGGCTGGGACATTCAGTACTTC
j_gene: TRBJ2-7; abundance: NA; d_gene: NA; v_gene: TRBV6-2/TRBV6-3; CDR3aa: CASRGVANSYEQYF; CDR3nt: TGTGCCAGCAGAGGAGTGGCGAATTCCTACGAGCAGTACTTC
j_gene: TRBJ2-7; abundance: few; d_gene: TRBD2; v_gene: TRBV6-2/TRBV6-3; CDR3aa: CASSPGLAGRLTYEQYF; CDR3nt: TGTGCCAGCAGTCCCGGACTAGCGGGGCGTTTAACCTACGAGCAGTACTTC
j_gene: TRBJ2-5; abundance: few; d_gene: NA; v_gene: TRBV2; CDR3aa: CASSEALGGETYQETQYF; CDR3nt: TGTGCCAGCAGTGAAGCCCTAGGGGGGGAAACGTACCAAGAGACCCAGTACTTC
j_gene: TRBJ1-1; abundance: many; d_gene: NA; v_gene: TRBV18; CDR3aa: CASSLQVNTEAFF; CDR3nt: TGTGCCAGCTCACTTCAGGTGAACACTGAAGCTTTCTTT
j_gene: TRBJ1-1; abundance: few; d_gene: NA; v_gene: TRBV12-5; CDR3aa: CASVLDNLNTEAFF; CDR3nt: TGTGCTAGTGTCCTCGACAACCTGAACACTGAAGCTTTCTTT
j_gene: TRBJ1-1; abundance: few; d_gene: NA; v_gene: TRBV25-1; CDR3aa: CASSESAGLNTEAFF; CDR3nt: TGTGCCAGCAGTGAATCTGCAGGGTTGAACACTGAAGCTTTCTTT
j_gene: TRBJ2-7; abundance: NA; d_gene: NA; v_gene: TRBV6-2/TRBV6-3; CDR3aa: CASSYFKGYEQYF; CDR3nt: TGTGCCAGCAGTTACTTTAAGGGTTACGAGCAGTACTTC
j_gene: TRBJ2-7; abundance: few; d_gene: NA; v_gene: TRBV3-1; CDR3aa: CASSQDPVSYEQYF; CDR3nt: TGTGCCAGCAGCCAAGATCCGGTCTCCTACGAGCAGTACTTC
j_gene: TRBJ2-1; abundance: once; d_gene: NA; v_gene: TRBV14; CDR3aa: CASSQESPRGESINEQFF; CDR3nt: TGTGCCAGCAGCCAAGAATCCCCTCGGGGAGAGAGCATTAATGAGCAGTTCTTC
j_gene: TRBJ2-1; abundance: many; d_gene: NA; v_gene: TRBV5-1; CDR3aa: CASSLRPTYNEQFF; CDR3nt: TGTGCCAGCAGCCTTAGACCCACCTACAATGAGCAGTTCTTC
j_gene: TRBJ1-5; abundance: once; d_gene: NA; v_gene: TRBV15; CDR3aa: CATSRDIFKGQPQHF; CDR3nt: TGTGCCACCAGCAGAGATATTTTTAAGGGTCAGCCCCAGCATTTT
j_gene: TRBJ1-1; abundance: NA; d_gene: NA; v_gene: TRBV6-1; CDR3aa: CATRLQVPGRNTEAFF; CDR3nt: TGTGCCACCAGGCTACAGGTGCCAGGACGGAACACTGAAGCTTTCTTT
j_gene: TRBJ2-1; abundance: many; d_gene: NA; v_gene: TRBV28; CDR3aa: CASSTSAIQGLNEQFF; CDR3nt: TGTGCCAGCAGTACCTCTGCGATTCAGGGGTTAAATGAGCAGTTCTTC
j_gene: TRBJ1-1; abundance: NA; d_gene: NA; v_gene: TRBV18; CDR3aa: CASSPGVVVNTEAFF; CDR3nt: TGTGCCAGCTCCCCGGGAGTGGTAGTAAACACTGAAGCTTTCTTT
j_gene: TRBJ1-5; abundance: few; d_gene: TRBD1; v_gene: TRBV6-1; CDR3aa: CASGRGTGGNQPQHF; CDR3nt: TGTGCCAGCGGTCGGGGGACAGGGGGCAATCAGCCCCAGCATTTT
j_gene: TRBJ2-7; abundance: NA; d_gene: NA; v_gene: TRBV7-9; CDR3aa: CASSLKGPSEQYF; CDR3nt: TGTGCCAGCAGCTTAAAAGGGCCCTCCGAGCAGTACTTC
j_gene: TRBJ1-5; abundance: many; d_gene: TRBD1; v_gene: TRBV20-1; CDR3aa: CSARDLTGGQPQHF; CDR3nt: TGCAGTGCTAGAGATTTGACAGGGGGTCAGCCCCAGCATTTT
j_gene: TRBJ2-5; abundance: many; d_gene: NA; v_gene: TRBV3-1; CDR3aa: CASSQKETQYF; CDR3nt: TGTGCCAGCAGCCAGAAAGAGACCCAGTACTTC
j_gene: TRBJ1-2; abundance: few; d_gene: NA; v_gene: TRBV18; CDR3aa: CASSPSVDNYGYTF; CDR3nt: TGTGCCAGCTCACCATCGGTCGATAACTATGGCTACACCTTC
j_gene: TRBJ2-2; abundance: NA; d_gene: NA; v_gene: TRBV4-2; CDR3aa: CASSPLGSANTGELFF; CDR3nt: TGTGCCAGCAGCCCCTTGGGTTCCGCGAACACCGGGGAGCTGTTTTTT
j_gene: TRBJ2-7; abundance: NA; d_gene: NA; v_gene: TRBV5-6; CDR3aa: CASSAEGGAGLPYEQYF; CDR3nt: TGTGCCAGCAGCGCAGAAGGGGGGGCCGGACTACCCTACGAGCAGTACTTC
j_gene: TRBJ2-5; abundance: NA; d_gene: NA; v_gene: TRBV6-5; CDR3aa: CASSSRNQETQYF; CDR3nt: TGTGCCAGCAGTTCAAGAAACCAAGAGACCCAGTACTTC
j_gene: TRBJ1-2; abundance: few; d_gene: TRBD1; v_gene: TRBV7-8; CDR3aa: CASSLAVGQPYGYTF; CDR3nt: TGTGCCAGCAGCTTAGCGGTGGGACAGCCTTATGGCTACACCTTC
j_gene: TRBJ2-1; abundance: few; d_gene: NA; v_gene: TRBV29-1; CDR3aa: CSVESDGDEQFF; CDR3nt: TGCAGCGTTGAATCTGACGGGGACGAGCAGTTCTTC
j_gene: TRBJ1-3; abundance: NA; d_gene: TRBD1; v_gene: TRBV29-1; CDR3aa: CSAELGQRGNTIYF; CDR3nt: TGCAGCGCAGAATTGGGACAGAGAGGAAACACCATATATTTT
j_gene: TRBJ2-2; abundance: many; d_gene: NA; v_gene: TRBV7-3; CDR3aa: CASSSSGIQSTGELFF; CDR3nt: TGTGCCAGCAGCTCATCTGGGATCCAGTCCACCGGGGAGCTGTTTTTT
j_gene: TRBJ2-7; abundance: few; d_gene: TRBD2; v_gene: TRBV6-1; CDR3aa: CASRWTSGGNEQYF; CDR3nt: TGTGCCAGCAGGTGGACTAGCGGGGGTAACGAGCAGTACTTC
j_gene: TRBJ1-5; abundance: few; d_gene: NA; v_gene: TRBV7-3; CDR3aa: CASSLSPDQPQHF; CDR3nt: TGTGCCAGCAGCTTATCCCCGGACCAGCCCCAGCATTTT
j_gene: TRBJ2-7; abundance: few; d_gene: TRBD2; v_gene: TRBV9; CDR3aa: CASSLGFLSGSSYEQYF; CDR3nt: TGTGCCAGCAGCTTAGGGTTCCTTAGCGGGAGCTCCTACGAGCAGTACTTC
j_gene: TRBJ1-4; abundance: few; d_gene: NA; v_gene: TRBV2; CDR3aa: CASSETGATNEKLFF; CDR3nt: TGTGCCAGCAGTGAAACAGGAGCAACTAATGAAAAACTGTTTTTT
j_gene: TRBJ2-5; abundance: NA; d_gene: NA; v_gene: TRBV2; CDR3aa: CASRNWGRGGIETRYF; CDR3nt: TGTGCCAGCAGGAACTGGGGGCGGGGTGGTATAGAGACCCGGTACTTC
j_gene: TRBJ2-7; abundance: NA; d_gene: TRBD2; v_gene: TRBV19; CDR3aa: CASSISLAGPYEQYF; CDR3nt: TGTGCCAGTAGTATAAGCCTAGCGGGTCCCTACGAGCAGTACTTC
j_gene: TRBJ1-2; abundance: few; d_gene: TRBD1; v_gene: TRBV19; CDR3aa: CASRGTGGAGYGYTF; CDR3nt: TGTGCCAGTAGAGGGACAGGGGGCGCTGGCTATGGCTACACCTTC
j_gene: TRBJ2-1; abundance: NA; d_gene: TRBD2; v_gene: TRBV6-1; CDR3aa: CASSGLLAGGYNEQFF; CDR3nt: TGTGCCAGCAGTGGATTACTAGCGGGAGGCTACAATGAGCAGTTCTTC
j_gene: TRBJ2-1; abundance: few; d_gene: NA; v_gene: TRBV11-2; CDR3aa: CASRDPRGWEQFF; CDR3nt: TGTGCCAGCAGGGACCCGAGGGGTTGGGAGCAGTTCTTC